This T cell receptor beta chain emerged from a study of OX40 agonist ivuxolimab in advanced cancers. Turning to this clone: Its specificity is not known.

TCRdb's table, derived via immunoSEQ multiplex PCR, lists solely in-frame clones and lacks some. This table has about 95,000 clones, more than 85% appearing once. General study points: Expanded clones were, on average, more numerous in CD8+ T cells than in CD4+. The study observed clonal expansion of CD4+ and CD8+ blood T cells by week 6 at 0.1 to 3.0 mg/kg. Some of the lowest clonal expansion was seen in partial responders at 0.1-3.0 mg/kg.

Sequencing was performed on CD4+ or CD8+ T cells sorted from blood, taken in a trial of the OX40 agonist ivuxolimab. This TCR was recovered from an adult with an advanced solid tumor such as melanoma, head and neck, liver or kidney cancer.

The CDR3 DNA is TGCGCCAGCAGCCACCTACGCCAGAGCACAGATACGCAGTATTTT. Its protein is CASSHLRQSTDTQYF. The rearrangement joins TRBV4-1 to TRBJ2-3; D ambiguous. Germline V CDR1 and CDR2: MGHRA, YSYEKL. V dropped 3 bases and J dropped 0 bases, with 10 bases sitting between them. The CDR3 runs to 15 residues.